The clone carrying this TCR beta chain was seen ten or more times. Its antigen is unidentified. This sample was included in a study of regulatory T cells in long-lasting Graves disease. Germline V CDR1 and CDR2: SGHRS, YFSETQ. This CDR3 contains 14 residues. Trimming cost V 2 bases and J 5 bases, with 12 bases left between them. Time point of the sample: newly diagnosed GD, antithyroid drugs for less than 3 months. After RNA was extracted from PBMCs, the TCR library was made from it. American Thyroid Association guidelines were used to diagnose Graves' disease. Construction of the TCR beta libraries employed iRepertoire HTBI primers in conjunction with Arm-PCR of CDR3 regions. TCRdb passed the multiplex PCR reads through MiXCR, listing each CDR3 protein once. The data contain hundreds of thousands of distinct CDR3 sequences, roughly 16% of them singletons. Overall study results and limits: Between persistent patients, around 2,900 public clonotypes were shared, exceeding the approximately 900 shared between new patients. Persistent disease preferred TRBV28, TRBJ1-2 and TRBJ2-5.

Sample: peripheral blood mononuclear cells (PBMCs), taken at new diagnosis, from a patient treated with antithyroid drugs. The J gene is TRBJ2-3, the V gene TRBV5-1; a possible D gene is TRBD2 (5 bases). The clonotype originates from a female donor with Graves disease. CDR3 nucleotide sequence: TGCGCCAGCAGCTTATACAGCGGAGGAGATACGCAGTATTTT. Its protein is CASSLYSGGDTQYF.